These 18 T cell receptor beta chains originate from one sample sequenced in a study of Ad26.COV2.S vaccination and SARS-CoV-2 variants. TCRdb keeps only in-frame clones here, not all; method: immunoSEQ multiplex PCR. The table shows about 350,000 clones, with around 89% occurring only once. Noted treatment: 15 to 20 received Ad26.COV2.S at low or high dose, single or two shots; about 5 received placebo; per-sample allocation not given. Specimens were obtained on day 63 following the first vaccine or placebo injection. The specimen comprised peripheral blood, sampled in a trial of Ad26.COV2.S vaccine versus placebo. Receptors were obtained from a person between 18 and 59 years old who received the Ad26.COV2.S COVID-19 vaccine or a placebo.

With regard to this clone: The sample holds other DNA sequences that translate to the same CDR3. The gene calls are TRBV28 and TRBJ1-5; 8 bases map to TRBD1. The CDR3 has 14 residues. The germline gives CDR1 MDHEN, CDR2 SYDVKM. V dropped 2 bases and J dropped 6; count of bases not matched to a gene: 3. The DNA for the CDR3 is TGTGCCAGCAGTTTAGCAGGGGGCGGTCAGCCCCAGCATTTT. This gives the protein CASSLAGGGQPQHF.

This sequence joins TRBV7-9 and TRBJ2-1; TRBD1 or TRBD2 may be the D gene (5 bases each). Germline CDR1 and CDR2: SEHNR and FQNEAQ (reference sequence). The CDR3 is 17 residues long. The ends were cut back, 4 bases at V and 0 bases at J, with 16 bases in the middle. The CDR3 DNA is TGTGCCAGCAGCTCCCTGGATGCAGGGAGCTCCTACAATGAGCAGTTCTTC. Its translation is CASSSLDAGSSYNEQFF.

The chain is built from TRBV5-1 and TRBJ2-1, with D perhaps being TRBD1 or TRBD2 (5 bases each). The CDR3 is 13 residues long. The V gene lost 4 bases and the J gene lost 10 bases, with 15 bases spanning the gap. The germline CDR1 and CDR2 sequences are SGHRS and YFSETQ. The CDR3 DNA sequence: TGCGCCAGCAGCAGCCCGGGGCTGAACGAGCAGTTCTTC. The encoded protein is CASSSPGLNEQFF.

The chain joins TRBV4-2 to TRBJ2-2; 7 nucleotides match TRBD2. The germline V gene encodes CDR1 LGHNA and CDR2 YNFKEQ. After removal of 4 bases from V and 4 bases from J, the junction contained 3 bases not matched to a gene. This CDR3 is built from 14 residues. The CDR3 coding sequence is TGTGCCAGCAGCCGGACTAGAGGCACCGGGGAGCTGTTTTTT. Residues: CASSRTRGTGELFF.

The CDR3 here is CASSPSLRSNQPQHF. In nucleotides, the CDR3 is TGTGCCAGCAGCCCCTCCCTCCGGTCCAATCAGCCCCAGCATTTT. The chain carries TRBV7-6 and TRBJ1-5; D remains unclear. The CDR3 runs 15 residues. The V and J ends lost 5 bases and 3 bases respectively, with 14 bases between them. Germline assignment: CDR1 SGHVS and CDR2 FNYEAQ.

The rearrangement uses TRBV10-3 and TRBJ1-3; D remains ambiguous. The CDR3 consists of 13 residues. The germline gives CDR1 ENHRY, CDR2 SYGVKD. With 7 bases removed from V and 4 bases from J, the gap between germline ends came to 11 bases. The CDR3 spells CAITLSQGNTIYF. CDR3 in DNA: TGTGCCATCACCTTAAGCCAAGGAAACACCATATATTTT.

The J gene is TRBJ2-1, the V gene TRBV30, with 8 bases lining up with TRBD2. The CDR3 covers 17 residues. The ends lost 1 base at V and 1 base at J; junction bases unmatched: 9. Germline V gives CDR1 GTSNPN, CDR2 SVGIG (reference sequence). The CDR3 DNA reads TGTGCCTGGAGTGGGTTCAGCGGGAGAGTTTCCTACAATGAGCAGTTCTTC. This codes for CAWSGFSGRVSYNEQFF.

The genes are TRBV10-1 and TRBJ1-5; TRBD1 agrees at 7 bases. Germline trimming cut 7 bases from V and 2 bases from J; bases unmatched to any gene: 5. The CDR3 is 14 residues long. The germline CDR1 and CDR2 sequences are WNHNN and SYGVQD (reference sequence). CDR3 loop: CASIDTGGNQPQHF. CDR3 bases: TGCGCCAGCATTGACACAGGGGGCAATCAGCCCCAGCATTTT.

This clone came up a few times. This sequence joins TRBV14 and TRBJ2-5; D is unresolved. Germline V gives CDR1 SGHDN, CDR2 FVKESK. V dropped 4 bases and J dropped 3 bases, with 12 bases sitting between them. The CDR3 has 14 residues. The CDR3: CASSRFRTEETQYF. As DNA, the CDR3 is TGTGCCAGCAGCCGTTTCCGGACGGAAGAGACCCAGTACTTC.

This clone was found once. The CDR3 DNA sequence: TGTGCCAGCAGCTCAGGGGGCGCTTTTAATGAGCAGTTCTTC. Residues: CASSSGGAFNEQFF. V is TRBV7-9 and J is TRBJ2-1; 8 nucleotides align to TRBD1. Germline trimming cut 4 bases from V and 7 bases from J; bases unmatched to any gene: 6. CDR3 length equals 14 residues. The V gene's germline CDR1 is SEHNR and CDR2 FQNEAQ (reference sequence).

The V and J genes are TRBV6-5 and TRBJ1-5; D not resolved. The V end lost 7 bases, the J end lost 5 bases, and 12 bases lay between the germline ends. The CDR3 is 13 amino acids. Germline V gene data show CDR1 as MNHEY and CDR2 as SVGAGI. CDR3 residues: CASNFAGYQPQHF. CDR3 bases: TGTGCCAGCAACTTCGCCGGGTATCAGCCCCAGCATTTT.

The J gene is TRBJ2-3, the V gene TRBV18, with 8 bases matching TRBD2. CDR3 length: 15 amino acids. The junction had 5 bases not matched to a gene; V was cut back by 2 bases and J by 4 bases. Looked up from germline, CDR1 is KGHSH and CDR2 is LQKENI. CDR3: CASSPTGGPADTQYF. Here the CDR3 DNA reads TGTGCCAGCTCACCAACGGGGGGGCCGGCAGATACGCAGTATTTT.

The V gene is TRBV28, the J gene TRBJ1-2; no reliable D call. The V gene's germline CDR1 is MDHEN and CDR2 SYDVKM. Between the trimmed V and J ends, which lost 2 bases and 0 bases, there was a span of 4 bases. The CDR3 runs 13 residues. Written as DNA, the CDR3 is TGTGCCAGCAGTTTAATAGCTAACTATGGCTACACCTTC. Its translation: CASSLIANYGYTF.

The genes are TRBV27 and TRBJ1-1, with TRBD1 as a possible D gene (5 bases). CDR3 length: 13 residues. Germline values: CDR1 MNHEY, CDR2 SMNVEV (reference sequence). Trimming shortened V by 6 bases and J by 5 bases, and 13 bases separated the two germline ends. CDR3: CASRAGWGTEAFF. The CDR3 coding sequence is TGTGCCAGCAGGGCAGGGTGGGGTACTGAAGCTTTCTTT.

The chain carries TRBV5-6 and TRBJ2-4; D is perhaps TRBD2 (5 bases). CDR3 length: 16 amino acids. Germline values: CDR1 SGHDT, CDR2 YYEEEE. Deletions cut 4 bases from V and 0 bases from J, with 14 bases between. In DNA, the CDR3 is TGTGCCAGCAGCCAAGGAGGAATGCTAGCCAAAAACATTCAGTACTTC. Its translation is CASSQGGMLAKNIQYF.

About this clone itself: Other DNA sequences of this sample code for an identical CDR3. J is TRBJ1-2 and V is TRBV28; D is possibly TRBD1 (5 bases). Per the germline V gene, CDR1 is MDHEN and CDR2 is SYDVKM. This CDR3 spans 12 amino acids. V lost 9 bases, J lost 3 bases, and 11 bases lay in between. For the CDR3, the DNA is TGTGCCAGTGAGGGCAGGGACTATGGCTACACCTTC. This codes for CASEGRDYGYTF.

This chain uses TRBV7-2 with TRBJ2-1; maybe TRBD1 (6 bases). The germline V and J ends were trimmed by 2 bases and 6 bases, with 14 bases remaining between them. The germline gives CDR1 SGHTA, CDR2 FQGNSA. This CDR3 comprises 15 residues. CDR3 loop: CASSLLIGRGNEQFF. The CDR3 region has the DNA TGTGCCAGCAGCTTACTTATCGGCAGGGGCAATGAGCAGTTCTTC.

CDR3 sequence (DNA): TGCGCCAGCAGCGCGGGAACAGATACGCAGTATTTT. Encoded protein: CASSAGTDTQYF. This chain connects TRBV5-1 to TRBJ2-3, with a possible D match to TRBD2 (6 bases). Germline values: CDR1 SGHRS, CDR2 YFSETQ. The CDR3 spans 12 residues. Trimming cost V 4 bases and J 3 bases, with 6 bases left between them.